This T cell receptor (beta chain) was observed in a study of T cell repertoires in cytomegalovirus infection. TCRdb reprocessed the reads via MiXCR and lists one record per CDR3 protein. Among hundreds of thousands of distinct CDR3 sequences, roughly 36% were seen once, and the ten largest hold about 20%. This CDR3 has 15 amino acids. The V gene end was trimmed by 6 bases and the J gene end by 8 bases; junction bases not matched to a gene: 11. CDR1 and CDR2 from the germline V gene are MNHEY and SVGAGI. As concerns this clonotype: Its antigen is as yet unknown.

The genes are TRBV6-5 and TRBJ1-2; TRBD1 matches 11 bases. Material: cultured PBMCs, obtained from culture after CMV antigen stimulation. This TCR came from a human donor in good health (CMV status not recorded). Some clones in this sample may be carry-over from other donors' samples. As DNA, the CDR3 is TGTGCCAGCAGCCGAGGACAGGGGGCGTTTACGGGCTACACCTTC. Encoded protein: CASSRGQGAFTGYTF.